This T cell receptor (beta chain) emerged from a study of cytomegalovirus exposure and HLA in healthy donors. At the level of the study: Of approximately 400 genotyped donors, roughly 86% clustered with self-reported Caucasian donors.

Study-wide results and limits: In a later analysis, HLA-associated beta chains showed higher expansion and lower generation probabilities than comparable chains.

V shed 5 bases, J shed 2 bases, and the junction held 6 bases outside the gene matches. Germline CDR1 SGHTA, CDR2 FQGNSA. The CDR3 length is 15 residues. PCR used 60 Vbeta primers and 13 Jbeta primers. TCRdb's copy holds only in-frame clones and misses some; the assay was immunoSEQ multiplex PCR. Counted here are 150,000 to 250,000 clones, 82% occurring once; the ten biggest clones make up roughly 0.098%. Regarding this clone: What it binds is unknown.

This sequence originates from a boy under 10 years old in good health and CMV-seronegative. Material for sequencing was PBMCs. The chain is built from TRBV7-2 and TRBJ2-1, with TRBD2 matching over 7 bases. In nucleotides, the CDR3 is TGTGCCAGCAGCCTGCAACTAGCGACCTACAATGAGCAGTTCTTC. It is translated as CASSLQLATYNEQFF.